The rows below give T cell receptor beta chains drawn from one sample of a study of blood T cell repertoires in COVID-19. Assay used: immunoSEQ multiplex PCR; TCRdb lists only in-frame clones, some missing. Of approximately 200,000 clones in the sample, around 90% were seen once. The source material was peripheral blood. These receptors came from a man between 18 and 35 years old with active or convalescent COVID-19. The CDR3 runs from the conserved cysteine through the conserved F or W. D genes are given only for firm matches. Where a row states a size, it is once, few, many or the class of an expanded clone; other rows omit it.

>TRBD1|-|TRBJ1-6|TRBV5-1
TGCGCCAGCAGCTTGGGTCCCGGGACAGGGGTGGATTCACCCCTCCACTTT
CASSLGPGTGVDSPLHF
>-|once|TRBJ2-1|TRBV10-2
TGCGCCAGCCATGACAGGAGCAGGCGCAATGAGCAGTTCTTC
CASHDRSRRNEQFF
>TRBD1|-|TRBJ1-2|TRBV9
TGTGCCAGCAGCGTCGGACAGGGTTCGAGTGGCTACACCTTC
CASSVGQGSSGYTF
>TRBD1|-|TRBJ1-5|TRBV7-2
TGTGCCAGCAGCCGGGACAGGGGTATTCAGCCCCAGCATTTT
CASSRDRGIQPQHF
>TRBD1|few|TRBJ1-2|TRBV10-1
TGCGCCAGCAGTGAGCCTCGGGACAGGGGCCATCCTAACTATGGCTACACCTTC
CASSEPRDRGHPNYGYTF
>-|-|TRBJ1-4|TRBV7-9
TGTGCCAGCAGGTACACAGGGAGTTCCGTCGAAAAACTGTTTTTT
CASRYTGSSVEKLFF
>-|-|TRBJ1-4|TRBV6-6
TGTGCCAGCAGTTACACGGAGGGGGAAAAACTGTTTTTT
CASSYTEGEKLFF
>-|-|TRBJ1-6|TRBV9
TGTGCCAGCAGCGTAGAGCTTAACCCGCCGGAAGGGGCACCCCTCCACTTT
CASSVELNPPEGAPLHF
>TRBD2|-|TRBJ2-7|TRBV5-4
TGTGCCAGCAGCTTGGGGGGGACTAGCTCTCCCCACGAGCAGTACTTC
CASSLGGTSSPHEQYF
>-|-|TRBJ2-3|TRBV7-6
TGTGCCAGCAGCTTAGCGGTCAGGACAGCCACAGATACGCAGTATTTT
CASSLAVRTATDTQYF
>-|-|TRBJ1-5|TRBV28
TGTGCCAGCAGCAGCGCGGGGGTAGGGCGGCAGCCCCAGCATTTT
CASSSAGVGRQPQHF
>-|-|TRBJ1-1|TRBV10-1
TGCGCCAGCAGTGCGTCCAGGGGGAACACTGAAGCTTTCTTT
CASSASRGNTEAFF
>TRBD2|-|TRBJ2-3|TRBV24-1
TGTGCCACCAGTGATGCTAGCGGAAACACAGATACGCAGTATTTT
CATSDASGNTDTQYF
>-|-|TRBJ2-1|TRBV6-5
TGTGCCAGCAGTTACGAGATGACAAGCTCCTACAATGAGCAGTTCTTC
CASSYEMTSSYNEQFF
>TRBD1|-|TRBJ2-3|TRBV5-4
TGTGCCAGCAGCAACCCCGGGACAGGGGTGGATACGCAGTATTTT
CASSNPGTGVDTQYF
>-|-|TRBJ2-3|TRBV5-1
TGCGCCAGCAGCCCCGGAAGACTACTCACAGATACGCAGTATTTT
CASSPGRLLTDTQYF
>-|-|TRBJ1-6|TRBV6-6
TGTGCCAGCAGCCGGACAGCTAATAATTCACCCCTCCACTTT
CASSRTANNSPLHF
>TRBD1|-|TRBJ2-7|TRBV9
TGTGCCAGCAGCGTAGAGACAGGGGCCACCTACGAGCAGTACTTC
CASSVETGATYEQYF